These 27 T cell receptor beta chains originate from one sample sequenced in a study of T-cell memory formation after mild COVID-19 (dated by TCRdb to about 2021). The library was made by 5' RACE. Sequenced using an Illumina NovaSeq 6000. Clones were called with MiXCR by TCRdb after fastp trimmed the public reads at Q25, and only in-frame beta chains were retained. One record per CDR3 amino acid sequence lists the most common genes and DNA. Recorded for this sample are approximately 450,000 distinct CDR3 sequences; over 15% of them occurred a single time. 9% to 15% of the sample comes from the top ten. The sample comprised PBMCs or a T cell subset sorted from them (not recorded which). The origin of the receptors is an adult woman who had mild COVID-19 (a few samples of this study predate the infection). The sample titles of this study are shuffled in the database, so cell type and time point are left out; the donor was told from shared clones.

This clonotype was counted once. The chain carries TRBV7-9 and TRBJ2-1, with D unclear. In germline, CDR1 is SEHNR, CDR2 FQNEAQ (reference sequence). V shed 7 bases and J shed 0 bases, with 10 bases lying between them. The CDR3 has 14 residues. CDR3 sequence reads: CASNVDTSYNEQFF. DNA of the CDR3: TGTGCCAGCAACGTAGACACCTCCTACAATGAGCAGTTCTTC.

The gene calls are TRBV5-6 and TRBJ2-7; TRBD1 might be the D (6 bases). The V gene lost 0 bases and the J gene lost 5 bases, with 9 bases spanning the gap. The CDR3 has 13 residues. Germline V gene sequence: CDR1 SGHDT, CDR2 YYEEEE. DNA for the CDR3: TGTGCCAGCAGCTTGGCCGCAGGGGACGAGCAGTACTTC. Residues: CASSLAAGDEQYF.

The genes are TRBV24-1 and TRBJ2-3, with TRBD2 matching 10 bases. Germline lookup yields CDR1 KGHDR and CDR2 SFDVKD. This CDR3 contains 18 residues. J was trimmed by 10 bases and V by 4 bases; bases with no gene match: 19. The CDR3, as DNA: TGTGCCACCAGTGACCGCGGACTAGCGGAACCTTCAAAGCTGCCGCAGTATTTT. As protein: CATSDRGLAEPSKLPQYF.

Only a few counts were recorded for this clonotype. The V and J genes are TRBV4-3 and TRBJ2-1, with D perhaps TRBD1 or TRBD2 (5 bases each). The CDR3 runs 15 residues. The V gene lost 0 bases and the J gene lost 0 bases, with 6 bases spanning the gap. CDR1 and CDR2 from the germline V gene are LGHNA and YSLEER. The CDR3 nucleotides read TGCGCCAGCAGCCAAGATGGGGGCTCCTACAATGAGCAGTTCTTC. Protein product: CASSQDGGSYNEQFF.

This clonotype was counted a few times. The V and J genes are TRBV2 and TRBJ1-2, with D possibly being TRBD1 (6 bases). Germline CDR1 is SNHLY and CDR2 is FYNNEI. CDR3 length: 13 amino acids. The V gene lost 4 bases and the J gene lost 7 bases, with 13 bases spanning the gap. The CDR3 sequence is CASSARGRAGYTF. CDR3 in DNA: TGTGCCAGCAGTGCCAGGGGTCGAGCTGGCTACACCTTC.

This clonotype was observed a few times. The rearrangement uses TRBV4-3 and TRBJ2-6, with D hard to call. V lost 6 bases and J lost 0, with 6 bases in between. The germline V gene has CDR1 LGHNA and CDR2 YSLEER. The CDR3 covers 14 residues. CDR3 in amino acids: CASSDPSGANVLTF. Written as DNA, the CDR3 is TGCGCCAGCAGTGACCCCTCTGGGGCCAACGTCCTGACTTTC.

This clonotype showed up just a few times. The rearrangement links TRBV6-5 to TRBJ2-3; either TRBD1 or TRBD2 may supply D (5 bases each). This CDR3 contains 15 residues. CDR1 and CDR2 from the germline V gene are MNHEY and SVGAGI. V dropped 3 bases and J dropped 10 bases, with 20 bases sitting between them. The DNA of the CDR3 is TGTGCCAGCAGTTATCGGAAGGGGCTAGAGGGATCGCAGTATTTT. It is translated as CASSYRKGLEGSQYF.

The rearrangement links TRBV7-6 to TRBJ2-2, with 9 nucleotides matching TRBD1. Germline CDR1 reads SGHVS; CDR2 reads FNYEAQ. The CDR3 consists of 14 residues. V trimming: 5 bases; J trimming: 7 bases; junction bases outside the gene matches: 5. The CDR3 reads CASSRGQGNGELFF. The DNA for the CDR3 is TGTGCCAGCAGCCGAGGACAGGGGAACGGGGAGCTGTTTTTT.

The chain couples TRBV19 to TRBJ2-4; D is perhaps TRBD1 (6 bases). The V gene lost 5 bases and the J gene lost 1 base, with 12 bases spanning the gap. Germline V lookup: CDR1 LNHDA, CDR2 SQIVND (reference sequence). The CDR3 has 15 residues. The CDR3 protein is CASSDTQGAKNIQYF. CDR3 bases: TGTGCCAGTAGTGACACCCAGGGGGCCAAAAACATTCAGTACTTC.

This clonotype was detected only a few times. The chain combines TRBV4-2 with TRBJ2-1; possible D gene TRBD2, 6 bases. The germline V gene encodes CDR1 LGHNA and CDR2 YNFKEQ. Trimming removed 5 bases from V and 2 bases from J, with 10 bases in between. The CDR3 consists of 14 residues. The CDR3: CASSTGTPYNEQFF. In DNA form, the CDR3 reads TGTGCCAGCAGCACCGGGACTCCCTACAATGAGCAGTTCTTC.

The rearrangement links TRBV14 to TRBJ2-3; tentatively, D is TRBD2 (5 bases). V shed 4 bases and J shed 2 bases, with 22 bases lying between them. Germline-derived CDR1 and CDR2 are SGHDN and FVKESK. This CDR3 has 18 residues. CDR3 bases: TGTGCCAGCAGCCGCCCGGGAAAGACGGGTGGTCACACAGATACGCAGTATTTT. It yields the protein CASSRPGKTGGHTDTQYF. Full variable domain (remainder filled in from reference TRBV14 and TRBJ2-3): EAGVTQFPSHSVIEKGQTVTLRCDPISGHDNLYWYRRVMGKEIKFLLHFVKESKQDESGMPNNRFLAERTGGTYSTLKVQPAELEDSGVYFCASSRPGKTGGHTDTQYFGPGTRLTVL.

The chain joins TRBV7-9 to TRBJ2-1; no firm D call. The CDR3 is 16 amino acids. Deletions cut 4 bases from V and 0 bases from J, with 13 bases between. The germline V gene encodes CDR1 SEHNR and CDR2 FQNEAQ (reference sequence). CDR3 nucleotides: TGTGCCAGCAGCTCTAACTCGGGTAGCTCCTACAATGAGCAGTTCTTC. Translation: CASSSNSGSSYNEQFF.

The chain is built from TRBV5-1 and TRBJ1-2; 10 positions agree with TRBD1. Germline V gene sequence: CDR1 SGHRS, CDR2 YFSETQ. CDR3 length: 15 residues. V shed 4 bases and J 8 bases; nucleotides not matched to a gene: 11. The CDR3: CASSPDDRGRGGYTF. CDR3 sequence (DNA): TGCGCCAGCAGCCCGGACGACAGGGGGCGCGGGGGCTACACCTTC.

The sample holds a few counts of this clonotype. The gene calls are TRBV5-1 and TRBJ1-1; D is ambiguous. Germline CDR1 and CDR2: SGHRS and YFSETQ. The CDR3 sequence is 13 residues long. V lost 6 bases and J 0 bases, leaving 9 bases between the germline ends. The CDR3 sequence is CASTEEMNTEAFF. In DNA form, the CDR3 reads TGCGCCAGCACGGAGGAGATGAACACTGAAGCTTTCTTT.

This clonotype was observed a handful of times. The chain uses TRBV20-1 and TRBJ2-7; D gene uncertain. The V and J ends lost 1 base and 3 bases respectively, with 10 bases between them. The CDR3 extends over 13 amino acids. CDR1 is DFQATT, CDR2 SNEGSKA, per germline (reference sequence). In DNA form, the CDR3 reads TGCAGTGCTAGAGGGGGTGCTGGCTACGAGCAGTACTTC. It is translated as CSARGGAGYEQYF.

The chain recombines TRBV12-3 or TRBV12-4 with TRBJ2-2; 13 bases are a match to TRBD2. V shed 6 bases, J shed 5 bases, and the junction held 9 bases outside the gene matches. This CDR3 comprises 17 residues. The CDR3 loop reads CASSGTSGAGGTGELFF. As DNA, the CDR3 is TGTGCCAGCAGCGGGACTAGCGGGGCCGGGGGGACCGGGGAGCTGTTTTTT.

The chain uses TRBV12-3 or TRBV12-4 and TRBJ2-1, with D hard to call. V was trimmed by 3 bases and J by 13 bases, leaving 16 bases between them. This CDR3 has 13 amino acids. The CDR3 sequence is CASSLDPQLAQFF. CDR3 DNA: TGTGCCAGCAGTTTGGACCCCCAACTGGCTCAGTTCTTC.

The V call is TRBV11-2, the J call TRBJ2-1; perhaps TRBD1 as D (6 bases). In germline, CDR1 is SGHAT, CDR2 FQNNGV. The CDR3 extends over 15 amino acids. The V end lost 5 bases, the J end lost 8 bases, and 19 bases lay between the germline ends. This chain's CDR3 is CASSLLGAEGDEQFF. CDR3 bases: TGTGCCAGCAGCCTCCTCGGGGCCGAGGGGGATGAGCAGTTCTTC.

This chain connects TRBV10-3 to TRBJ2-5; D is possibly TRBD1 (6 bases). V lost 6 bases to trimming and J lost 3 bases, with 17 bases between them. Germline assignment: CDR1 ENHRY and CDR2 SYGVKD. The CDR3 length is 15 residues. The CDR3 is CAIRATGPLEETQYF. DNA for the CDR3: TGTGCCATCAGGGCCACAGGGCCATTGGAAGAGACCCAGTACTTC.

This clonotype was observed a handful of times. The V call is TRBV6-6, the J call TRBJ2-7; D uncertain. Germline V gene data show CDR1 as MNHNY and CDR2 as SVGAGI (reference sequence). V was trimmed by 3 bases and J by 4 bases, leaving 10 bases between them. The CDR3 extends over 13 amino acids. For the CDR3, the DNA is TGTGCCAGCAGTTATCCCTCCTTTTACGAGCAGTACTTC. Amino acid sequence: CASSYPSFYEQYF.

This chain links TRBV13 with TRBJ2-1; 8 positions match TRBD1. The CDR3 length is 12 residues. Germline V gene lookup returns CDR1 PRHDT and CDR2 FYEKMQ (reference sequence). V lost 5 bases to trimming and J lost 7 bases; unmatched junction nucleotides: 1. The CDR3 region is CASSRTGNEQFF. In DNA, the CDR3 is TGTGCCAGCAGCCGGACAGGGAATGAGCAGTTCTTC.

This clonotype showed up just a few times. The chain links TRBV29-1 to TRBJ2-5, with 7 nucleotides matching TRBD1. Germline V CDR1 and CDR2: SQVTM, ANQGSEA. Trimming cost V 6 bases and J 4 bases; bases outside gene matches: 8. This CDR3 is built from 13 residues. The CDR3 loop reads CSVGQSVGETQYF. The CDR3 DNA reads TGCAGCGTGGGACAGAGTGTAGGAGAGACCCAGTACTTC.

This clonotype was observed many times. The chain recombines TRBV7-8 with TRBJ2-1; perhaps TRBD2 as D (5 bases). Between the trimmed V and J ends, which lost 3 bases and 9 bases, there was a span of 18 bases. The CDR3 is made up of 15 amino acids. CDR1 and CDR2 (germline): SGHVS, FQNEAQ. The CDR3 bases are TGTGCCAGCAGCTTCACGGCCCAGCGGATTGGTGAGCAGTTCTTC. Amino acid sequence: CASSFTAQRIGEQFF. The complete variable domain, with remaining parts taken from reference TRBV7-8 and TRBJ2-1, reads GAGVSQSPRYKVAKRGQDVALRCDPISGHVSLFWYQQALGQGPEFLTYFQNEAQLDKSGLPSDRFFAERPEGSVSTLKIQRTQQEDSAVYLCASSFTAQRIGEQFFGPGTRLTVL.

The chain couples TRBV3-1 to TRBJ2-7; no definite D call. Deletions cut 4 bases from V and 5 bases from J, with 15 bases between. The CDR3 covers 14 residues. Germline-derived CDR1 and CDR2 are LGHDT and YNNKEL (reference sequence). CDR3 amino acids: CASSPRTNRDEQYF. The DNA for the CDR3 is TGTGCCAGCAGCCCTAGGACGAATCGGGACGAGCAGTACTTC.

The chain joins TRBV29-1 to TRBJ1-2, with 10 positions matching TRBD1. Germline V gene data show CDR1 as SQVTM and CDR2 as ANQGSEA. The CDR3 runs to 14 residues. The ends lost 6 bases at V and 8 bases at J; junction bases unmatched: 12. The CDR3 nucleotides are TGCAGCGTCCGGAGGGACAGGGGAATCGAAGGCTACACCTTC. As protein: CSVRRDRGIEGYTF.

The chain recombines TRBV29-1 with TRBJ2-2; the match to TRBD1 covers 9 bases. The V and J ends lost 6 bases and 6 bases, in that order; junction bases with no gene match: 8. Germline V gene data show CDR1 as SQVTM and CDR2 as ANQGSEA. The CDR3 totals 14 residues. CDR3 region: CSVDTGGSAGELFF. As DNA, the CDR3 is TGCAGCGTAGATACAGGGGGCTCGGCCGGGGAGCTGTTTTTT.

This clonotype was picked up a small number of times. This chain links TRBV5-6 with TRBJ2-7, with TRBD2 identical over 7 bases. Trimming at V came to 4 bases and at J to 0 bases, leaving 1 base not matched to a gene. This CDR3 contains 13 residues. The germline CDR1 and CDR2 sequences are SGHDT and YYEEEE. CDR3 sequence: CASSRDYSYEQYF. DNA for the CDR3: TGTGCCAGCAGCCGGGACTACTCCTACGAGCAGTACTTC.